The subject of this entry is one T cell receptor beta chain. Antigen specificity is unknown. One junction end does not reproduce the germline sequence, and a read error may be involved. The sample is drawn from a study of CD8 T cells in ankylosing spondylitis. Study-level results: Before this, some motif variants had been reported in reactive arthritis synovial fluid and blood. Ankylosing spondylitis blood appeared to carry a characteristic TCR beta motif of roughly eight highly homologous variants. As reported, disease-linked clones showed significant enrichment in matched ankylosing spondylitis synovial fluid.

Scientists made TCR beta libraries using quantitative 5'-RACE with molecular barcodes. TCRdb itself ran the 5' RACE reads through MiXCR, one entry per CDR3 protein. Of around 130,000 distinct CDR3 sequences detected, 7% to 10% appear once; the ten largest clones hold 3.3%. The CDR3 loop spans 17 amino acids. Germline CDR1 DFQATT, CDR2 SNEGSKA (reference sequence). The sample was blood, either unsorted or a sorted T cell fraction (not recorded which). This TCR came from a male donor with ankylosing spondylitis or in good health (not recorded which). The chain couples TRBV20-1 to TRBJ2-3; a weak D match, TRBD1 (6 bases). In DNA, the CDR3 is TGCTGTGCTAGGGCTCGGAGGAGCGGAAGGGGGATAGATACGCAGTATTTT. It codes for CCARARRSGRGIDTQYF.